The 28 T cell receptor beta chains below were found in one sample sequenced in a study of CD8 T cells in Susac syndrome. Reverse transcription used roughly 0.5 to 1 ug RNA and random hexamers. TCRdb called the immunoSEQ multiplex PCR reads again in MiXCR, with one record for every CDR3 protein. Found here are some 120,000 distinct CDR3 sequences, about 95% of them singletons; the top ten hold more than 0.09%. Sequenced sample: CD4+ T cells from PBMCs. The receptor source for this set is a human donor in good health.

The chain uses TRBV5-4 and TRBJ2-3; maybe TRBD2 (5 bases). The CDR3 loop spans 13 amino acids. The V gene's germline CDR1 is SGHNT and CDR2 YYREEE (reference sequence). The V end was cut by 4 bases, the J end by 7 bases, with 13 bases between. CDR3 in DNA: TGTGCCAGCAGCCCGGAGGTGGAAAATACGCAGTATTTT. Translated, it gives CASSPEVENTQYF. The whole variable domain, remainder taken from reference TRBV5-4 and TRBJ2-3, is ETGVTQSPTHLIKTRGQQVTLRCSSQSGHNTVSWYQQALGQGPQFIFQYYREEENGRGNFPPRFSGLQFPNYSSELNVNALELDDSALYLCASSPEVENTQYFGPGTRLTVL.

The chain recombines TRBV5-1 with TRBJ1-2; no reliable D call. The CDR3 is made up of 14 amino acids. CDR1 SGHRS and CDR2 YFSETQ come from the germline V gene. V was trimmed by 0 bases and J by 0 bases, leaving 6 bases between them. CDR3 amino acids: CASSLETANYGYTF. As DNA, the CDR3 is TGCGCCAGCAGCTTGGAAACAGCTAACTATGGCTACACCTTC.

This chain links TRBV28 with TRBJ1-3; no clear D gene. This CDR3 is built from 15 residues. CDR1 MDHEN and CDR2 SYDVKM come from the germline V gene. V was trimmed by 4 bases and J by 1 base, leaving 11 bases between them. Here the CDR3 DNA reads TGTGCCAGCAGTTCGGCCGGATCATCTGGAAACACCATATATTTT. Its protein product is CASSSAGSSGNTIYF.

The rearrangement uses TRBV6-5 and TRBJ1-2, with D uncertain. The CDR3 runs 13 residues. Trimming took 2 bases from V and 4 from J, leaving 8 bases between them. CDR1 MNHEY and CDR2 SVGAGI come from the germline V gene. Here the CDR3 reads CASSYQAGYGYTF. CDR3 coding DNA: TGTGCCAGCAGTTACCAGGCTGGCTATGGCTACACCTTC.

This clonotype was seen more than once but under ten times. An end of the junction does not agree with germline; a read error may underlie this. The chain recombines TRBV5-1 with TRBJ1-2, with 9 bases matching TRBD1. Germline CDR1 is SGHRS and CDR2 is YFSETQ. This CDR3 is 13 amino acids long. The DNA for the CDR3 is TGTGCCAGCAGTCCGGACAGGGGCTATGGCTACACCTTC. It specifies CASSPDRGYGYTF.

V usage is TRBV25-1 and J usage is TRBJ2-3; 7 positions match TRBD1. The CDR3 consists of 14 residues. Germline assignment: CDR1 MGHDK and CDR2 SYGVNS. The V and J ends lost 3 bases and 1 base, in that order; junction bases with no gene match: 1. CDR3 sequence (DNA): TGTGCCAGCAGTGATCAGGGGGGCACAGATACGCAGTATTTT. This translates into CASSDQGGTDTQYF.

The rearrangement links TRBV7-2 to TRBJ2-5; D uncertain. The CDR3 is 14 amino acids. CDR1 and CDR2 (germline): SGHTA, FQGNSA. Trimming pared 5 bases from V and 5 bases from J, leaving 15 bases between. In DNA, the CDR3 is TGTGCCAGCAGCCCGAAATCAATGAGGGAGACCCAGTACTTC. Amino acid sequence: CASSPKSMRETQYF.

The chain uses TRBV7-2 and TRBJ2-1, with D hard to call. The CDR3 has 12 residues. The germline gives CDR1 SGHTA, CDR2 FQGNSA. V was shortened by 1 base and J by 12 bases, with 10 bases between the two germline ends. The CDR3 nucleotides read TGTGCCAGCAGCTTAGTTGGGTTGGGGCAGTTCTTC. Amino acids: CASSLVGLGQFF.

The CDR3 reads CSVRGHTQETQYF. CDR3 DNA sequence: TGCAGCGTGAGGGGACACACCCAAGAGACCCAGTACTTC. The chain joins TRBV29-1 to TRBJ2-5; D might be TRBD1 (6 bases). Per the germline V gene, CDR1 is SQVTM and CDR2 is ANQGSEA. The CDR3 consists of 13 residues. V shed 6 bases and J shed 1 base, with 12 bases lying between them.

The chain employs TRBV7-9 and TRBJ2-3, with D maybe TRBD2 (6 bases). This CDR3 is 16 amino acids long. The V end was cut by 4 bases, the J end by 0 bases, with 14 bases between. Germline V lookup: CDR1 SEHNR, CDR2 FQNEAQ (reference sequence). The CDR3 DNA reads as TGTGCCAGCAGCTGGCTCCCGGGACTTAGCACAGATACGCAGTATTTT. This codes for CASSWLPGLSTDTQYF.

The V and J genes are TRBV19 and TRBJ2-3, with D possibly called TRBD1 or TRBD2 (5 bases each). V lost 5 bases to trimming and J lost 4 bases, with 10 bases between them. The CDR3 length is 13 residues. Per the germline V gene, CDR1 is LNHDA and CDR2 is SQIVND (reference sequence). The DNA for the CDR3 is TGTGCCAGTAGTGTTTGGGGGTCAGATACGCAGTATTTT. Its translation: CASSVWGSDTQYF.

The rearrangement joins TRBV5-1 to TRBJ2-3; D is ambiguous. With 4 bases removed from V and 2 bases from J, the gap between germline ends came to 5 bases. The germline CDR1 and CDR2 sequences are SGHRS and YFSETQ. The CDR3 has 12 amino acids. CDR3 sequence (DNA): TGCGCCAGCAGCATCAACACAGATACGCAGTATTTT. It encodes CASSINTDTQYF.

CDR3 bases: TGTGCCAGCAGATTCCGGAGGAGCTCCTACGAGCAGTACTTC. Protein sequence: CASRFRRSSYEQYF. The chain uses TRBV2 and TRBJ2-7; D may be TRBD2 (5 bases). Germline CDR1 is SNHLY and CDR2 is FYNNEI. The CDR3 is 14 residues long. V dropped 6 bases and J dropped 0 bases, with 12 bases sitting between them.

This chain uses TRBV19 with TRBJ2-1; the D is unclear. Per the germline V gene, CDR1 is LNHDA and CDR2 is SQIVND (reference sequence). This CDR3 is 11 amino acids long. Trimming took 10 bases from V and 7 from J, leaving 11 bases between them. DNA of the CDR3: TGTGCCACCAAGGAGTGGAATGAGCAGTTCTTC. It encodes CATKEWNEQFF. Complete variable domain (other parts from reference TRBV19 and TRBJ2-1): DGGITQSPKYLFRKEGQNVTLSCEQNLNHDAMYWYRQDPGQGLRLIYYSQIVNDFQKGDIAEGYSVSREKKESFPLTVTSAQKNPTAFYLCATKEWNEQFFGPGTRLTVL.

This clonotype appeared a few times. V is TRBV18 and J is TRBJ1-1, with D tentatively TRBD1 (5 bases). This CDR3 region has 13 residues. Trimming took off 6 bases at V and 3 bases at J, with 11 bases between the two ends. Per germline, CDR1 KGHSH and CDR2 LQKENI. CDR3 sequence reads: CASSPRGDTEAFF. DNA of the CDR3: TGTGCCAGCTCCCCGAGGGGTGACACTGAAGCTTTCTTT.

The chain is built from TRBV5-1 and TRBJ2-5, with D uncertain. Germline V lookup: CDR1 SGHRS, CDR2 YFSETQ. Trimming removed 1 base at V and 1 base at J, with 8 bases between. The CDR3 spans 14 residues. The CDR3 protein is CASSLTVSQETQYF. The CDR3 coding sequence is TGCGCCAGCAGCTTGACAGTTTCCCAAGAGACCCAGTACTTC.

The V and J genes are TRBV12-3 or TRBV12-4 and TRBJ2-4, with D possibly being TRBD1 (5 bases). V was trimmed by 8 bases and J by 2 bases, leaving 10 bases between them. This CDR3 comprises 13 residues. CDR3 in amino acids: CASSMGPKNIQYF. The CDR3 DNA is TGTGCCAGCTCGATGGGGCCCAAAAACATTCAGTACTTC.

The V call is TRBV12-3 or TRBV12-4, the J call TRBJ2-5, with TRBD2 matching over 9 bases. This CDR3 region has 14 residues. Trimming took 6 bases from V and 2 from J; bases not matched to a gene: 4. The CDR3 coding sequence is TGTGCCAGCAGGTTGACTAGCGGACAAGAGACCCAGTACTTC. Its translation is CASRLTSGQETQYF.

The rearrangement uses TRBV6-6 and TRBJ1-4; tentatively, D is TRBD1 (6 bases). CDR3 length: 12 amino acids. CDR1 and CDR2 (germline): MNHNY, SVGAGI (reference sequence). V gave up 2 bases and J gave up 14 bases, with 12 bases separating them. CDR3 in DNA: TGTGCCAGCAGTTACCTGGGGGCCGGGCTGTTTTTT. This translates into CASSYLGAGLFF.

The CDR3 loop reads CASREQGRDTQYF. The CDR3 DNA follows: TGCGCCAGCAGGGAACAGGGGAGGGATACGCAGTATTTT. V and J are TRBV5-1 and TRBJ2-3; D is possibly TRBD1 (7 bases). V was clipped by 5 bases and J by 6 bases, with 13 bases between them. The CDR3 runs 13 residues. Per the germline V gene, CDR1 is SGHRS and CDR2 is YFSETQ.

The chain links TRBV27 to TRBJ2-5; D perhaps matches TRBD2 (7 bases). This CDR3 spans 14 amino acids. Germline assignment: CDR1 MNHEY and CDR2 SMNVEV (reference sequence). The ends were cut back, 8 bases at V and 1 base at J, with 14 bases in the middle. For the CDR3, the DNA is TGTGCCAGCGGGGAGGGGGGCCGCCAAGAGACCCAGTACTTC. Its protein product is CASGEGGRQETQYF.

The chain recombines TRBV7-9 with TRBJ1-1; D perhaps matches TRBD1 (5 bases). Deletions cut 9 bases from V and 2 bases from J, with 13 bases between. CDR3 length: 13 amino acids. Per germline, CDR1 SEHNR and CDR2 FQNEAQ (reference sequence). The CDR3 DNA reads as TGTGCCAGTCGCCGGGACCCTAACACTGAAGCTTTCTTT. Its protein is CASRRDPNTEAFF. The variable domain in full, completed from reference TRBV7-9 and TRBJ1-1, reads DTGVSQNPRHKITKRGQNVTFRCDPISEHNRLYWYRQTLGQGPEFLTYFQNEAQLEKSRLLSDRFSAERPKGSFSTLEIQRTEQGDSAMYLCASRRDPNTEAFFGQGTRLTVV.

This chain joins TRBV3-1 and TRBJ2-7, with 11 bases fitting TRBD2. V was clipped by 3 bases and J by 6 bases; unmatched bases: 4. Per germline, CDR1 LGHDT and CDR2 YNNKEL (reference sequence). The CDR3 is 14 residues long. The CDR3 DNA reads TGTGCCAGCAGCCATCACGGGACTAGCGGCGAGCAGTACTTC. This encodes CASSHHGTSGEQYF.

The gene calls are TRBV20-1 and TRBJ2-3; 8 nucleotides line up with TRBD2. Germline loops: CDR1 DFQATT, CDR2 SNEGSKA (reference sequence). V lost 6 bases and J lost 1; bases outside the gene matches: 6. The CDR3 consists of 14 residues. This CDR3 is CSAGFGRGTDTQYF. Written as DNA, the CDR3 is TGCAGTGCGGGGTTCGGGAGGGGCACAGATACGCAGTATTTT.

This clonotype occurred once. This rearrangement joins TRBV2 to TRBJ1-5; no firm D call. The CDR3 spans 15 residues. Germline-derived CDR1 and CDR2 are SNHLY and FYNNEI. V gave up 1 base and J gave up 0 bases, with 7 bases separating them. The CDR3 nucleotides are TGTGCCAGCAGTGAAGTCGTGAATAGCAATCAGCCCCAGCATTTT. Translating gives CASSEVVNSNQPQHF.

The V and J genes are TRBV29-1 and TRBJ2-3, with 12 bases identical to TRBD1. This CDR3 spans 13 amino acids. The germline V gene has CDR1 SQVTM and CDR2 ANQGSEA. CDR3 in DNA: TGCAGTACTCCCGGGACAGGGGGCGCCGCGCAGTATTTT. It is translated as CSTPGTGGAAQYF.

The CDR3 bases are TGTGCCAGCAGTGGGGGGATAGCGGGAACCTACGAGCAGTACTTC. Its protein is CASSGGIAGTYEQYF. The chain links TRBV28 to TRBJ2-7, with 8 bases fitting TRBD2. Germline assignment: CDR1 MDHEN and CDR2 SYDVKM. The CDR3 covers 15 residues. With V trimmed by 5 bases and J by 2 bases, 8 bases remained unmatched.

The J gene is TRBJ2-7, the V gene TRBV3-1; 9 nucleotides line up with TRBD1. The CDR3 has 14 amino acids. Germline CDR1 LGHDT, CDR2 YNNKEL (reference sequence). Trimming took 4 bases from V and 7 from J; bases not matched to a gene: 8. The CDR3 region has the DNA TGTGCCAGCAGCCCGGGGACAGGGTATGGGGAGCAGTACTTC. It specifies CASSPGTGYGEQYF.